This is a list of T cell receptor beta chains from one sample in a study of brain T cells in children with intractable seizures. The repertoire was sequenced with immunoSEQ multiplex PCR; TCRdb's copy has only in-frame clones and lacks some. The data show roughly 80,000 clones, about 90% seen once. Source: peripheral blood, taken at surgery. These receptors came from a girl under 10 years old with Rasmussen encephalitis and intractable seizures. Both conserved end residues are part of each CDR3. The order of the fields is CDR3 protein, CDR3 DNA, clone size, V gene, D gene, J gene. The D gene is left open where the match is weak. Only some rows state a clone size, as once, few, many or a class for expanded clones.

CASSKRAGDIGEQYF TGTGCCAGCAGTAAGAGGGCGGGAGATATCGGCGAGCAGTACTTC NA TRBV6-6 TRBD2 TRBJ2-7
CASSPRDLRSDNEQFF TGTGCCAGCAGCCCCCGGGACCTTCGTTCTGACAATGAGCAGTTCTTC NA TRBV9 NA TRBJ2-1
CSVVIQLGNTIYF TGCAGCGTTGTTATACAGCTTGGAAACACCATATATTTT NA TRBV29-1 NA TRBJ1-3
CASSSSGTDTQYF TGTGCCAGCAGCTCCTCAGGCACAGATACGCAGTATTTT NA TRBV7-3 NA TRBJ2-3
CASSSGPGTTNEAFF TGTGCCAGCAGCTCGGGGCCCGGGACAACCAATGAAGCTTTCTTT NA TRBV9 NA TRBJ1-1
CAGTREGAFF TGTGCCGGGACCCGGGAGGGAGCTTTCTTT NA TRBV30 NA TRBJ1-1
CAISAAGQETQYF TGTGCCATCAGTGCGGCAGGGCAAGAGACCCAGTACTTC NA TRBV10-3 NA TRBJ2-5
CASSPPQIYRVSGNTIYF TGTGCCAGCTCACCACCGCAGATTTACAGGGTATCTGGAAACACCATATATTTT few TRBV18 NA TRBJ1-3
CASSPLDRTSYEQYF TGTGCCAGCAGTCCCCTGGACAGGACCTCCTACGAGCAGTACTTC NA TRBV27 TRBD1 TRBJ2-7
CASSQPGQLNSPLHF TGCGCCAGCAGCCAACCGGGACAGCTAAATTCACCCCTCCACTTT few TRBV4-1 TRBD1 TRBJ1-6
CASSGPGQGSYNEQFF TGCGCCAGCAGTGGGCCGGGACAGGGATCCTACAATGAGCAGTTCTTC NA TRBV10-2 TRBD1 TRBJ2-1
CASSPTWTYNEQFF TGTGCCAGCAGCCCAACGTGGACCTACAATGAGCAGTTCTTC NA TRBV9 NA TRBJ2-1
CASSPTGGFLNSPLHF TGTGCCAGTAGCCCGACAGGGGGGTTCTTAAATTCACCCCTCCACTTT NA TRBV19 TRBD1 TRBJ1-6
CASRLGTRAFYTF TGTGCCAGCAGGCTCGGGACAAGGGCCTTCTACACCTTC NA TRBV12-3/TRBV12-4 NA TRBJ1-2
CASSQEALGRRSEAFF TGTGCCAGCAGCCAAGAGGCCTTGGGACGGCGGTCTGAAGCTTTCTTT NA TRBV3-1/TRBV3-2 NA TRBJ1-1
CASTLSWGDGGYTF TGCGCCAGCACCCTCTCCTGGGGGGACGGCGGCTACACCTTC NA TRBV5-1 NA TRBJ1-2
CASSSGQGANEQFF TGTGCCAGCAGCTCTGGACAGGGGGCAAATGAGCAGTTCTTC NA TRBV5-5 TRBD1 TRBJ2-1
CASSLIRTDDTTDTQYF TGTGCCAGCAGCTTAATACGGACAGACGACACCACAGATACGCAGTATTTT NA TRBV7-3 NA TRBJ2-3
CASSWGGDEQFF TGTGCCAGCAGCTGGGGGGGCGATGAGCAGTTCTTC NA TRBV5-4 NA TRBJ2-1
CASTNTGRGTEAFF TGTGCCAGTACCAACACTGGGCGAGGCACTGAAGCTTTCTTT once TRBV19 NA TRBJ1-1
CASRAAGEGTEAFF TGTGCCAGCAGAGCCGCAGGGGAAGGGACTGAAGCTTTCTTT NA TRBV6-5 NA TRBJ1-1
CASSLAPDHVQYF TGTGCCAGCAGCTTAGCTCCGGACCACGTTCAGTACTTC NA TRBV11-2 NA TRBJ2-4
CAWTMGGDTQYF TGTGCCTGGACCATGGGTGGGGATACGCAGTATTTT NA TRBV30 NA TRBJ2-3
CASSDGRRKNTEAFF TGTGCCAGCAGTGACGGAAGACGGAAGAACACTGAAGCTTTCTTT NA TRBV25-1 NA TRBJ1-1
CASSKREVRNEQYF TGTGCCAGCAGCAAGAGGGAGGTACGGAACGAGCAGTACTTC NA TRBV9 NA TRBJ2-7
CASSESYVGVEFF TGCGCCAGCAGTGAGTCGTATGTGGGGGTGGAGTTCTTC NA TRBV10-2 NA TRBJ2-1
CSVANGPEKLFF TGCAGCGTTGCTAATGGGCCCGAAAAACTGTTTTTT NA TRBV29-1 NA TRBJ1-4
CASSLDRQNSPLHF TGTGCCAGCAGCTTGGACAGGCAGAATTCACCCCTCCACTTT NA TRBV5-6 NA TRBJ1-6
CATSTQTGSPTSGSTDTQYF TGTGCCACCAGTACCCAGACAGGGTCCCCGACTAGCGGGAGCACAGATACGCAGTATTTT NA TRBV24-1 TRBD2 TRBJ2-3
CASSYFGTSYEQYF TGTGCCAGCAGTTATTTCGGGACAAGCTACGAGCAGTACTTC NA TRBV6-6 NA TRBJ2-7
CASSGGPHMGSLVAFF TGTGCCAGCAGCGGAGGTCCCCATATGGGGTCTTTGGTAGCTTTCTTT NA TRBV7-9 NA TRBJ1-1
CASRPFDRDEGKYNEQFF TGTGCCAGCAGACCCTTCGACAGGGACGAAGGAAAGTACAATGAGCAGTTCTTC NA TRBV7-6 TRBD1 TRBJ2-1
CSVTVSAYEQYF TGCAGCGTGACAGTTTCGGCCTACGAGCAGTACTTC NA TRBV29-1 NA TRBJ2-7
CATRRLFRVQETQYF TGTGCCACACGGCGCCTGTTTAGGGTCCAAGAGACCCAGTACTTC NA TRBV28 NA TRBJ2-5
CASSIATGNGYTF TGTGCCAGTAGTATAGCGACAGGGAATGGCTACACCTTC once TRBV19 TRBD1 TRBJ1-2